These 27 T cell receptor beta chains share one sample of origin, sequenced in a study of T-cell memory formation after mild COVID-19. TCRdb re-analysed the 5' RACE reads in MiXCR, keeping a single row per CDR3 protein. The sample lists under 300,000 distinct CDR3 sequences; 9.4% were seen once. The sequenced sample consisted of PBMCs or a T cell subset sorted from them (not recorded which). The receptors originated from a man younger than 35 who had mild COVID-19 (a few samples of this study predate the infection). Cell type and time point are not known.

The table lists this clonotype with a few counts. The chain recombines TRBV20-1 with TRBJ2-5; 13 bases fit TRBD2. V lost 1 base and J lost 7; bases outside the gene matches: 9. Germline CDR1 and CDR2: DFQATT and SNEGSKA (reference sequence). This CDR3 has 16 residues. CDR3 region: CSARGGTSGASGTQYF. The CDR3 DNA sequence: TGCAGTGCTAGAGGGGGGACTAGCGGGGCCTCCGGGACCCAGTACTTC.

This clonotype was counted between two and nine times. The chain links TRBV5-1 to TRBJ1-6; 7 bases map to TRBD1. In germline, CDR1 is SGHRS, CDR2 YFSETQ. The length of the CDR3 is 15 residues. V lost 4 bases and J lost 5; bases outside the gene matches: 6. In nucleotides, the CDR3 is TGCGCCAGCAGCGTCCAGGGGGGGAATAATTCACCCCTCCACTTT. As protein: CASSVQGGNNSPLHF.

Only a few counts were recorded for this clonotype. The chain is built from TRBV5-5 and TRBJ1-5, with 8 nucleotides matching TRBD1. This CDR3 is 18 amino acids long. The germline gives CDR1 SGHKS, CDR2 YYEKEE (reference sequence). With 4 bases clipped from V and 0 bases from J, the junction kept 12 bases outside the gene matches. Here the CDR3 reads CASSSTGGIFVSNQPQHF. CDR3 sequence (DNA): TGTGCCAGCAGCAGCACAGGGGGGATTTTCGTTAGCAATCAGCCCCAGCATTTT.

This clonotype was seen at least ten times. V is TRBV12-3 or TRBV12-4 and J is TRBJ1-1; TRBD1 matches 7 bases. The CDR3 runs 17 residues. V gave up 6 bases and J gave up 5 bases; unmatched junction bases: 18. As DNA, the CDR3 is TGTGCCAGCAGCCCTAGGTGGGGCAGGGGGGACGAGACTGAAGCTTTCTTT. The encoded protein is CASSPRWGRGDETEAFF.

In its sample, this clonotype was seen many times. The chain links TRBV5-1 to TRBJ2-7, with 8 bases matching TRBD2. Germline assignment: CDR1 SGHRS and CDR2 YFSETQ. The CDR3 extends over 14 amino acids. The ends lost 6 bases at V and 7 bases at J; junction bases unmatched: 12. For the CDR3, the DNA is TGCGCCAGCACCATAACTGCGGGGGGCAGGGAGCAGTACTTC. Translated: CASTITAGGREQYF.

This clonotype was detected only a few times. The CDR3 region is CASSSLSEILGEKLFF. The CDR3 bases are TGTGCCAGCAGCTCCCTCTCCGAGATACTGGGTGAAAAACTGTTTTTT. The chain recombines TRBV11-2 with TRBJ1-4; D remains unclear. CDR1 is SGHAT and CDR2 is FQNNGV in the germline V gene. The CDR3 loop spans 16 amino acids. V was trimmed by 4 bases and J by 7 bases, leaving 19 bases between them.

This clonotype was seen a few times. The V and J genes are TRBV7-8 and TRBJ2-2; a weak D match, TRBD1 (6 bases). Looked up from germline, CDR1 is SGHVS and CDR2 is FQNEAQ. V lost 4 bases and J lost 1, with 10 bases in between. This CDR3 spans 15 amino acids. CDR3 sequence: CASSSGQRNTGELFF. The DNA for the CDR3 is TGTGCCAGCAGCTCCGGACAGAGGAACACCGGGGAGCTGTTTTTT.

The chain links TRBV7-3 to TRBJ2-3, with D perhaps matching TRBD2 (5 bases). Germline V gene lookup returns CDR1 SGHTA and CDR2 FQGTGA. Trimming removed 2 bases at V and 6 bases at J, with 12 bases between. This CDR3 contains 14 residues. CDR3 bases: TGTGCCAGCAGCTTACGAGGGTCCGTGGATACGCAGTATTTT. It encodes CASSLRGSVDTQYF.

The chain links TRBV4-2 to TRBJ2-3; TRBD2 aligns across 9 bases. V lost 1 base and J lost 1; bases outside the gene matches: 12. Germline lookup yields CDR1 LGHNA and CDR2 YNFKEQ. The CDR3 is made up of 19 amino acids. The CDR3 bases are TGTGCCAGCAGCCAAGGAGGAGGCCTAGCGGGGAGAGGCACAGATACGCAGTATTTT. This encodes CASSQGGGLAGRGTDTQYF.

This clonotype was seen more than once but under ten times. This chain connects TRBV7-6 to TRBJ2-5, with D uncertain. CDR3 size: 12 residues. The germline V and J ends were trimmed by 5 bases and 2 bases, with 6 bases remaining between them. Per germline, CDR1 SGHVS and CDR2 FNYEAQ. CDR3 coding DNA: TGTGCCAGCAGCGTCACACAAGAGACCCAGTACTTC. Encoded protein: CASSVTQETQYF.

The CDR3 DNA is TGTGCCAGCAGCTTAGCTGGCGGAAGTCAGGGCGGGGAGCAGTACTTC. Its translation is CASSLAGGSQGGEQYF. The V call is TRBV7-6, the J call TRBJ2-7; D possibly uses TRBD1 or TRBD2 (5 bases each). Trimming left V 0 bases short and J 7 bases short, with 19 bases between. The CDR3 covers 16 residues. Germline V gene lookup returns CDR1 SGHVS and CDR2 FNYEAQ.

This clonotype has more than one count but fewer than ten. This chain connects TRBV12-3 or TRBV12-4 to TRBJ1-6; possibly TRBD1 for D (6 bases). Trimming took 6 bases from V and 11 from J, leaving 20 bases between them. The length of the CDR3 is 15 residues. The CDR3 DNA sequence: TGTGCCAGCAGCCCGGGACAAAGGCCCGGGACACCCCTCCACTTT. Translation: CASSPGQRPGTPLHF.

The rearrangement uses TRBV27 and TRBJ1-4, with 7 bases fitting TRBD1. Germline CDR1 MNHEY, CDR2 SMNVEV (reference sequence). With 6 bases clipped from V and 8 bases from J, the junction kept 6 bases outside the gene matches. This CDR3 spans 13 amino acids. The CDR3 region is CASRLTGSEKLFF. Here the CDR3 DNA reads TGTGCCAGCAGACTGACAGGGTCCGAAAAACTGTTTTTT. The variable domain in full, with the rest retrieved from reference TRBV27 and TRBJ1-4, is EAQVTQNPRYLITVTGKKLTVTCSQNMNHEYMSWYRQDPGLGLRQIYYSMNVEVTDKGDVPEGYKVSRKEKRNFPLILESPSPNQTSLYFCASRLTGSEKLFFGSGTQLSVL.

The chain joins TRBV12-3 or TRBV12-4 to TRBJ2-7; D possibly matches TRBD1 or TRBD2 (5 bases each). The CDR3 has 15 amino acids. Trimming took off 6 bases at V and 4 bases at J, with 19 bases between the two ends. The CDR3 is CASRRAYGAQYEQYF. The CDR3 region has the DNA TGTGCCAGCAGACGAGCCTACGGGGCTCAGTACGAGCAGTACTTC.

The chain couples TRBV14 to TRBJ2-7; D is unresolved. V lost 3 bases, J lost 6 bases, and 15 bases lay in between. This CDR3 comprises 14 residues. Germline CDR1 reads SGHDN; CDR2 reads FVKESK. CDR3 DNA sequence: TGTGCCAGCAGCCAGGGCGGAGCATGGGGCGAGCAGTACTTC. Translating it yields CASSQGGAWGEQYF.

The CDR3 sequence: CATSPTGYEQYV. CDR3 nucleotide sequence: TGTGCCACCAGCCCAACAGGCTACGAGCAGTACGTC. V is TRBV15 and J is TRBJ2-7, with TRBD1 as a possible D gene (5 bases). CDR1 and CDR2 from the germline V gene are LNHNV and YYDKDF (reference sequence). V lost 5 bases to trimming and J lost 3 bases, with 8 bases between them. This CDR3 region has 12 residues.

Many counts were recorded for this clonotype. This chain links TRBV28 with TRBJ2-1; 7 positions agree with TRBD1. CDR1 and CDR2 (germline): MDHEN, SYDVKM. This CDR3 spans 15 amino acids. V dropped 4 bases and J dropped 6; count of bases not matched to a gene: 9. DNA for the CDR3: TGTGCCAGCAGTTCCGGGACAGTCATGGCCAATGAGCAGTTCTTC. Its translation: CASSSGTVMANEQFF.

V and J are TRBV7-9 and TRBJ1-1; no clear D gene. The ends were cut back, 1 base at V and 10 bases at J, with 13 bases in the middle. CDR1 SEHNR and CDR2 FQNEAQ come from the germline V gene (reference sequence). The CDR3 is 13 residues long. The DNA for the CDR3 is TGTGCCAGCAGCTTAGTGGGGTCCGACGGAGCTTTCTTT. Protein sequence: CASSLVGSDGAFF.

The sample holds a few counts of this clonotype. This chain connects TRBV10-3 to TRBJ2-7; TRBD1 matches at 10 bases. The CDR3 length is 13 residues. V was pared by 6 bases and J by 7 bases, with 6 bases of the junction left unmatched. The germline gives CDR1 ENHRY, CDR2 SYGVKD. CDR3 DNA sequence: TGTGCCATCAGGAACAGGACAGGGGGGGAGCAGTACTTC. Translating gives CAIRNRTGGEQYF.

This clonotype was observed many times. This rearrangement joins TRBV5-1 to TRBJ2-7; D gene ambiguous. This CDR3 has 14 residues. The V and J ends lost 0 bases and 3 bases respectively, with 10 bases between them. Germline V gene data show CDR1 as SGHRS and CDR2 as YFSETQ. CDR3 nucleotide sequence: TGCGCCAGCAGCTTGGCGAACAGCCTCTACGAGCAGTACTTC. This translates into CASSLANSLYEQYF.

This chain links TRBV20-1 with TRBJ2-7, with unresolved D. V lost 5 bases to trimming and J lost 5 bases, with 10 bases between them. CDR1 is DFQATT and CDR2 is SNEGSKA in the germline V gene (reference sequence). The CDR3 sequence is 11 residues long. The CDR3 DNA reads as TGCAGTGCTGTTCAAGGGAACGAGCAGTACGTC. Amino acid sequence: CSAVQGNEQYV.

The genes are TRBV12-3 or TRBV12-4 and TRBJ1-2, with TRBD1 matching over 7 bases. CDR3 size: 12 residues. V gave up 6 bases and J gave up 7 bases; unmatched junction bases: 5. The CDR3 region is CASRRTGGGYTF. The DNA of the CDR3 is TGTGCCAGCAGGCGGACAGGTGGTGGCTACACCTTC.

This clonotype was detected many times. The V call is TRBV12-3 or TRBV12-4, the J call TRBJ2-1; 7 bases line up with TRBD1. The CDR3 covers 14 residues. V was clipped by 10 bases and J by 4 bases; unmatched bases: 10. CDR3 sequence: CATLTGTAYNEQFF. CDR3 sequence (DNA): TGTGCCACCCTAACCGGGACAGCGTACAATGAGCAGTTCTTC.

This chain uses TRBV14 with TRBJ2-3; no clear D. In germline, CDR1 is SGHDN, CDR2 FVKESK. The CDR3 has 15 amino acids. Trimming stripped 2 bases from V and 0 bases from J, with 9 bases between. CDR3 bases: TGTGCCAGCAGCCAACTGACAACTAGCACAGATACGCAGTATTTT. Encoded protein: CASSQLTTSTDTQYF.

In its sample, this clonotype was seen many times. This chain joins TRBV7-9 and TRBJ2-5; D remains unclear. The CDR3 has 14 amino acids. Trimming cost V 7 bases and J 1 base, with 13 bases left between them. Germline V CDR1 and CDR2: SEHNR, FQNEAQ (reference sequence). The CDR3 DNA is TGTGCCAGCACCCCCAGCGCGTCCCAAGAGACCCAGTACTTC. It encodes CASTPSASQETQYF.

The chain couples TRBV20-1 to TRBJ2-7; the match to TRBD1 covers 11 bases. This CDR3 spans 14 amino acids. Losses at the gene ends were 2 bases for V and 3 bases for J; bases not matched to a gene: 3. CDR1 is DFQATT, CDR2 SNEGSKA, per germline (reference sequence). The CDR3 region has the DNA TGCAGTGCTAGACCGGGACAGGGGGTCTACGAGCAGTACTTC. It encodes CSARPGQGVYEQYF.

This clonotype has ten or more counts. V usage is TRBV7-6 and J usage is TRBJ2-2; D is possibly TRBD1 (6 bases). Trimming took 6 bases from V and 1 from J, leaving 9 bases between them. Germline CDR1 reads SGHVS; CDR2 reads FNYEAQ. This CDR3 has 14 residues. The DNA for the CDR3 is TGTGCCAGCAGATCGGACAGGAACACCGGGGAGCTGTTTTTT. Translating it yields CASRSDRNTGELFF.